The source of this TCR beta chain is a study of blood T cell repertoires in COVID-19. V was cut by 6 bases and J by 8 bases, with 16 bases left in between. This CDR3 contains 13 residues. Assay: immunoSEQ multiplex PCR; the TCRdb copy retains only in-frame clones and omits some. Among some 260,000 clones listed, over 80% were seen once. The sequence was obtained from a woman aged 18-29 years who had recovered from COVID-19. Sequencing used PBMCs or T cells enriched from blood (not recorded which). The chain carries TRBV12-3 or TRBV12-4 and TRBJ1-2; a possible D gene is TRBD1 (6 bases). The CDR3 DNA reads TGTGCCAGCAGACTTACAGGGCTTGAGGGCTACACCTTC. Translation gives CASRLTGLEGYTF.